This is a list of T cell receptor beta chains from one sample in a study of shared clonotypes between healthy human individuals. TCRdb keeps only in-frame clones here, not all; method: immunoSEQ multiplex PCR. The table records approximately 980,000 clones, more than 75% of them present only once. The sequenced sample consisted of memory CD4+ T cells sorted from blood. Receptors originate from a man aged 18 to 30 in good health. Each CDR3 is given with its conserved first and last residue. The D gene is left open where the match is weak. Not all rows give a size; the values are once, few, many and, for expanded clones, a class.

j_gene: TRBJ2-4
v_gene: TRBV27
abundance: .
d_gene: TRBD1
CDR3aa: CASSKWDRAKNIQYF
CDR3nt: TGTGCCAGCAGTAAATGGGACAGGGCCAAAAACATTCAGTACTTC

j_gene: TRBJ1-3
v_gene: TRBV21-1
abundance: .
d_gene: .
CDR3aa: CASISDRILSGNTIYF
CDR3nt: TGTGCCAGCATCTCGGACAGAATCCTCTCTGGAAACACCATATATTTT

j_gene: TRBJ2-1
v_gene: TRBV7-8
abundance: .
d_gene: TRBD2
CDR3aa: CASSLEPGLASYNEQFF
CDR3nt: TGTGCCAGCAGCTTAGAACCGGGACTAGCGTCCTACAATGAGCAGTTCTTC

j_gene: TRBJ2-7
v_gene: TRBV7-2
abundance: .
d_gene: TRBD1
CDR3aa: CASSFSGQGGYEQYF
CDR3nt: TGTGCCAGCAGCTTCTCGGGACAGGGAGGCTACGAGCAGTACTTC

j_gene: TRBJ2-7
v_gene: TRBV7-2
abundance: .
d_gene: TRBD2
CDR3aa: CASSLAGTSIEQYF
CDR3nt: TGTGCCAGCAGCTTAGCCGGGACTAGTATCGAGCAGTACTTC

j_gene: TRBJ2-5
v_gene: TRBV5-1
abundance: .
d_gene: TRBD2
CDR3aa: CASSTGTTRGGSSTGTQYF
CDR3nt: TGCGCCAGCAGCACCGGGACTACCCGGGGGGGATCGAGTACAGGGACCCAGTACTTC

j_gene: TRBJ2-5
v_gene: TRBV4-1
abundance: .
d_gene: .
CDR3aa: CASSQEGLAGETQYF
CDR3nt: TGCGCCAGCAGCCAAGAGGGGCTAGCTGGGGAGACCCAGTACTTC

j_gene: TRBJ1-3
v_gene: TRBV27
abundance: .
d_gene: .
CDR3aa: CASSPPEGDYSGNTIYF
CDR3nt: TGTGCCAGCAGTCCGCCCGAGGGGGACTACTCTGGAAACACCATATATTTT

j_gene: TRBJ2-7
v_gene: TRBV19
abundance: .
d_gene: .
CDR3aa: CASSIGSGLLPYEQYF
CDR3nt: TGTGCCAGTAGTATAGGGTCGGGATTACTACCCTACGAGCAGTACTTC

j_gene: TRBJ2-1
v_gene: TRBV5-1
abundance: .
d_gene: TRBD2
CDR3aa: CASSLGLAGGTYNEQFF
CDR3nt: TGCGCCAGCAGCTTGGGTCTAGCGGGGGGTACCTACAATGAGCAGTTCTTC

j_gene: TRBJ2-1
v_gene: TRBV7-2
abundance: .
d_gene: .
CDR3aa: CASSPTGNEQFF
CDR3nt: TGTGCCAGCAGCCCGACTGGGAATGAGCAGTTCTTC

j_gene: TRBJ2-7
v_gene: TRBV7-6
abundance: .
d_gene: .
CDR3aa: CASSFGQNYEQYF
CDR3nt: TGTGCCAGCAGCTTCGGACAGAACTACGAGCAGTACTTC

j_gene: TRBJ2-1
v_gene: TRBV5-4
abundance: .
d_gene: .
CDR3aa: CASSTGQTRLEQFF
CDR3nt: TGTGCCAGCAGCACGGGACAGACTAGGCTAGAGCAGTTCTTC

j_gene: TRBJ2-7
v_gene: TRBV29-1
abundance: .
d_gene: .
CDR3aa: CSVGPGTYEQYF
CDR3nt: TGCAGCGTTGGGCCGGGAACCTACGAGCAGTACTTC

j_gene: TRBJ2-7
v_gene: TRBV10-3
abundance: .
d_gene: .
CDR3aa: CAIGENEQYF
CDR3nt: TGTGCCATCGGAGAGAACGAGCAGTACTTC

j_gene: TRBJ1-6
v_gene: TRBV6-6
abundance: .
d_gene: .
CDR3aa: CASLNRLNSPLHF
CDR3nt: TGTGCCAGCTTGAACAGACTCAATTCACCCCTCCACTTT

j_gene: TRBJ2-5
v_gene: TRBV5-1
abundance: .
d_gene: TRBD2
CDR3aa: CASSLTSGGGETQYF
CDR3nt: TGCGCCAGCAGCTTAACTAGCGGAGGTGGGGAGACCCAGTACTTC

j_gene: TRBJ2-7
v_gene: TRBV6-5
abundance: .
d_gene: TRBD2
CDR3aa: CASSQGTNYEQYF
CDR3nt: TGTGCCAGCAGTCAAGGGACTAACTACGAGCAGTACTTC

j_gene: TRBJ2-3
v_gene: TRBV9
abundance: once
d_gene: .
CDR3aa: CASSPVWGGADTQYF
CDR3nt: TGTGCCAGCAGCCCAGTATGGGGGGGCGCAGATACGCAGTATTTT

j_gene: TRBJ1-2
v_gene: TRBV4-3
abundance: .
d_gene: TRBD1
CDR3aa: CASSRERQGYSFGGYTF
CDR3nt: TGCGCCAGCAGCCGGGAGAGACAGGGCTATAGCTTCGGTGGCTACACCTTC

j_gene: TRBJ2-7
v_gene: TRBV5-6
abundance: .
d_gene: .
CDR3aa: CASSLSAYEQYF
CDR3nt: TGTGCCAGCAGCTTGTCGGCCTACGAGCAGTACTTC

j_gene: TRBJ2-5
v_gene: TRBV29-1
abundance: .
d_gene: TRBD1
CDR3aa: CSVGGQGQETQYF
CDR3nt: TGCAGCGTTGGGGGACAGGGCCAAGAGACCCAGTACTTC